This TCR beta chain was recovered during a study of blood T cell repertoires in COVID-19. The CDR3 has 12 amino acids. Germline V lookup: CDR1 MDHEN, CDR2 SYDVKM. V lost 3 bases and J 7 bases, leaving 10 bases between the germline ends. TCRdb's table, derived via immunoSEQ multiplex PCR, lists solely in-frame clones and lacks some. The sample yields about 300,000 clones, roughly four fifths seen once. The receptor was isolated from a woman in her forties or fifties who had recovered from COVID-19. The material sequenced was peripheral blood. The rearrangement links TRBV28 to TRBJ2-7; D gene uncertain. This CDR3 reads CASSFAAREQYF. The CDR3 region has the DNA TGTGCCAGCAGTTTCGCGGCGCGGGAGCAGTACTTC. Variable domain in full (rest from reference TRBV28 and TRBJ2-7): DVKVTQSSRYLVKRTGEKVFLECVQDMDHENMFWYRQDPGLGLRLIYFSYDVKMKEKGDIPEGYSVSREKKERFSLILESASTNQTSMYLCASSFAAREQYFGPGTRLTVT.